These 8 T cell receptor beta chains originate from one sample sequenced in a study of blood T cell repertoires in COVID-19. TCRdb's table, derived via immunoSEQ multiplex PCR, lists solely in-frame clones and lacks some. Here the sample spans approximately 270,000 clones, about 91% being singletons. Material for sequencing was PBMCs or T cells enriched from blood (not recorded which). The receptors originated from a man aged 35 to 55 who had been exposed to COVID-19.

This rearrangement joins TRBV3-1 (or the pseudogene TRBV3-2) to TRBJ2-1; weak D call: TRBD2 (5 bases). CDR3 size: 18 residues. V was pared by 0 bases and J by 0 bases, with 15 bases between. The germline CDR1 and CDR2 sequences are LGHDT and YNNKEL (reference sequence). CDR3 residues: CASSQDKLAVSSYNEQFF. The CDR3 region has the DNA TGTGCCAGCAGCCAAGATAAGCTAGCCGTTAGCTCCTACAATGAGCAGTTCTTC.

The chain has TRBV2 and TRBJ2-2; 8 bases agree with TRBD1. V was clipped by 7 bases and J by 3 bases; unmatched bases: 7. CDR3 length: 15 residues. Germline V lookup: CDR1 SNHLY, CDR2 FYNNEI. CDR3 residues: CASITGGLDTGELFF. The CDR3 DNA is TGTGCCAGCATTACAGGGGGGCTGGACACCGGGGAGCTGTTTTTT.

The V gene is TRBV4-2, the J gene TRBJ2-2, with TRBD2 matching over 9 bases. The length of the CDR3 is 15 residues. CDR1 is LGHNA and CDR2 is YNFKEQ in the germline V gene. The trim removed 1 base at V and 6 bases at J, leaving 3 bases unmatched. This CDR3 reads CASSQGSGSAGELFF. The CDR3 nucleotides are TGTGCCAGCAGCCAAGGTAGCGGGAGCGCCGGGGAGCTGTTTTTT.

This chain joins TRBV7-3 and TRBJ2-2; the D gene is possibly TRBD2 (5 bases). The CDR3 contains 15 residues. Deletions cut 4 bases from V and 6 bases from J, with 15 bases between. CDR1 is SGHTA and CDR2 is FQGTGA in the germline V gene. CDR3 region: CASSWTPGGPGELFF. CDR3 nucleotides: TGTGCCAGCAGCTGGACCCCTGGAGGTCCCGGGGAGCTGTTTTTT.

The rearrangement uses TRBV30 and TRBJ1-2; D ambiguous. Germline CDR1 GTSNPN, CDR2 SVGIG (reference sequence). The CDR3 contains 12 residues. Trimming removed 5 bases from V and 0 bases from J, with 7 bases in between. The DNA of the CDR3 is TGTGCCTGGCTCGCTACTAACTATGGCTACACCTTC. This translates into CAWLATNYGYTF.

V usage is TRBV11-1 and J usage is TRBJ2-1, with 10 bases matching TRBD2. CDR1 SGHAT and CDR2 FQDESV come from the germline V gene (reference sequence). The CDR3 sequence is 15 residues long. V shed 5 bases and J 2 bases; nucleotides not matched to a gene: 3. As DNA, the CDR3 is TGTGCCAGCAGCCCAGCGGGAGGGACCTACAATGAGCAGTTCTTC. This sequence encodes CASSPAGGTYNEQFF.

The chain carries TRBV2 and TRBJ2-3, with TRBD2 matching 8 bases. The ends lost 8 bases at V and 8 bases at J; junction bases unmatched: 15. Germline CDR1 reads SNHLY; CDR2 reads FYNNEI. The CDR3 is made up of 15 amino acids. The CDR3 region has the DNA TGTGCCAGCCGTAAACTAGCGGTAGCAGTAGGTACGCAGTATTTT. Translation: CASRKLAVAVGTQYF.

The chain employs TRBV30 and TRBJ2-3; 9 positions match TRBD1. Trimming at V came to 3 bases and at J to 6 bases, leaving 7 bases not matched to a gene. The CDR3 sequence is 14 residues long. Germline V gives CDR1 GTSNPN, CDR2 SVGIG (reference sequence). The CDR3 region has the DNA TGTGCCTGGAGAGATCGGACAGGGGCGGATACGCAGTATTTT. It specifies CAWRDRTGADTQYF.